This T cell receptor beta chain was identified during a study of T-cell memory formation after mild COVID-19. Study context: Largely, TCR clusters stayed within a single donor. Overall study findings and caveats: Prior to infection, memory already included some responding clones, suggesting cross-reactive memory joined.

As concerns this clonotype: Antigen: not known.

Each CDR3 protein is one row after TCRdb ran MiXCR on the 5' RACE reads. The sample has tens of thousands of distinct CDR3 sequences; 10% to 15% are singletons. The CDR3 covers 12 residues. The V end lost 4 bases, the J end lost 8 bases, and 11 bases lay between the germline ends. Germline lookup yields CDR1 MGHRA and CDR2 YSYEKL. The V and J genes are TRBV4-1 and TRBJ1-1; no firm D call. The receptor comes from a man younger than 35 who had mild COVID-19 (a few samples of this study predate the infection). Cell type and time point are not known. The specimen was PBMCs or a T cell subset sorted from them (not recorded which). CDR3 residues: CASSRHFGEAFF. The CDR3 DNA is TGCGCCAGCAGCCGTCACTTCGGAGAAGCTTTCTTT.